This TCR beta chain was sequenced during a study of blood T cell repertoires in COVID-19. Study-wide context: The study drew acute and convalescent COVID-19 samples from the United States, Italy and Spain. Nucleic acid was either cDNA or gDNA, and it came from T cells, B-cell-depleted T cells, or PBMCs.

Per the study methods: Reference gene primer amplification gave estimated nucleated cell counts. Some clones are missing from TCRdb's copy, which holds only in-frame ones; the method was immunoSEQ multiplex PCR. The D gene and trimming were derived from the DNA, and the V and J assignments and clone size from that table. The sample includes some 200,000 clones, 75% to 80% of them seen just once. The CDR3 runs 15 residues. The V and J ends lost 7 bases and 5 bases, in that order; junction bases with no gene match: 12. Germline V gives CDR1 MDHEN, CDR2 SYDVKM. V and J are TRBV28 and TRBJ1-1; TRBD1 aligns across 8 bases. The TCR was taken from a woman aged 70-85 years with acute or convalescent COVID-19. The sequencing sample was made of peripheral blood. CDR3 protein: CASMELQGARTEAFF. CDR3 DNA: TGTGCCAGCATGGAGCTGCAGGGGGCGAGGACTGAAGCTTTCTTT.